A selection of T cell receptor beta chains follows, all from one sample in a study of shared clonotypes between healthy human individuals. Some clones are missing from TCRdb's copy, which holds only in-frame ones; the method was immunoSEQ multiplex PCR. In the table there are about 580,000 clones, about 98% of which are singletons. Specimen: naive CD8+ T cells sorted from blood. These receptors were obtained from a man between 25 and 39 years old in good health. The CDR3 runs from the conserved cysteine through the conserved F or W. A D gene is named only where the DNA matches it firmly. Some rows have no size entry. The others give once, few or many, or a class for an expanded clone.

J	length	D	size	V	DNA	CDR3
TRBJ2-7	18	TRBD1	-	TRBV11-2	TGTGCCAGCAGCTTAAAAACGATTCGACAGGGCCTCTCCTACGAGCAGTACTTC	CASSLKTIRQGLSYEQYF
TRBJ2-2	14	-	-	TRBV11-1	TGTGCCAGCAGCTTAGTGGGCGACACCGGGGAGCTGTTTTTT	CASSLVGDTGELFF
TRBJ2-1	14	-	-	TRBV28	TGTGCCAGCAGGAATAGGGCTGCCTACAATGAGCAGTTCTTC	CASRNRAAYNEQFF
TRBJ2-7	11	-	-	TRBV5-1	TGCGCCAGCAGCTTCAACTACGAGCAGTACTTC	CASSFNYEQYF
TRBJ2-3	16	-	-	TRBV11-2	TGTGCCAGCAGCTCCTTCCGGGACCCGAGGGGAGATACGCAGTATTTT	CASSSFRDPRGDTQYF
TRBJ2-2	15	-	-	TRBV7-9	TGTGCCAGCAGCTCCGACGGGCCCTACACCGGGGAGCTGTTTTTT	CASSSDGPYTGELFF
TRBJ2-2	12	-	-	TRBV2	TGTGCCAGCCTTAAGAACACCGGGGAGCTGTTTTTT	CASLKNTGELFF
TRBJ1-4	16	-	-	TRBV15	TGTGCCACCAGCAGAGATCGGGCGGTGCGAGTGATGGGACTGTTTTTT	CATSRDRAVRVMGLFF
TRBJ2-2	14	TRBD2	-	TRBV6-5	TGTGCCAGCAGTTTAGCGGGAGGGGGCGGGGAGCTGTTTTTT	CASSLAGGGGELFF
TRBJ2-2	16	-	-	TRBV11-2	TGTGCCAGCAGCTTAGTGTCCCGACCCCACACCGGGGAGCTGTTTTTT	CASSLVSRPHTGELFF
TRBJ2-7	15	TRBD2	-	TRBV29-1	TGCAGCGTTGAAGGCGGGGGGGGAGACTCCTACGAGCAGTACTTC	CSVEGGGGDSYEQYF
TRBJ1-2	16	TRBD1	-	TRBV25-1	TGTGCCAGCAGTGACCGGACAGGGGGTTTTAGGCATGGCTACACCTTC	CASSDRTGGFRHGYTF
TRBJ2-1	15	TRBD2	-	TRBV7-6	TGTGCCAGCAGCCCCGGACTAGCGGGAAACAATGAGCAGTTCTTC	CASSPGLAGNNEQFF
TRBJ2-7	14	-	-	TRBV27	TGTGCCAGCAGTTTATCGATCCGGGGAGGCGAGCAGTACTTC	CASSLSIRGGEQYF
TRBJ1-1	14	-	-	TRBV27	TGTGCCAGCAGTTTAGGGGTTTTGGGCACTGAAGCTTTCTTT	CASSLGVLGTEAFF
TRBJ2-7	13	-	-	TRBV5-8	TGTGCCAGCAGCTTAGGCAACGCCTACGAGCAGTACTTC	CASSLGNAYEQYF
TRBJ2-2	16	TRBD2	-	TRBV7-9	TGTGCCAGCAGCAGAGAATCGGGAGGGCCAGGCTCGGAGCTGTTTTTT	CASSRESGGPGSELFF
TRBJ2-7	12	-	-	TRBV11-1	TGTGCCAGCAGCTTCCTTGCTTACGAGCAGTACTTC	CASSFLAYEQYF
TRBJ2-2	15	-	-	TRBV2	TGTGCCAGCAGCGATGGTATAGGGCGGACCGGGGAGCTGTTTTTT	CASSDGIGRTGELFF
TRBJ1-5	15	-	-	TRBV6-6	TGTGCCAGCAGTCCAAAGATAGATAGCAATCAGCCCCAGCATTTT	CASSPKIDSNQPQHF
TRBJ1-1	13	-	-	TRBV6-5	TGTGCCAGCACCGTCCACGGGGCCACTGAAGCTTTCTTT	CASTVHGATEAFF
TRBJ2-3	15	-	once	TRBV29-1	TGCAGCGTTGGGGTAGAAAGCGGCAGCACAGATACGCAGTATTTT	CSVGVESGSTDTQYF
TRBJ2-7	15	TRBD2	-	TRBV27	TGTGCCAGCAGTTTGGCTAGCGGGAGGATTTACGAGCAGTACTTC	CASSLASGRIYEQYF
TRBJ2-7	13	-	once	TRBV5-1	TGCGCCAGCAGCGTTGACTGGGAATACGAGCAGTACTTC	CASSVDWEYEQYF
TRBJ1-3	17	-	-	TRBV11-2	TGTGCCAGCAGCCACCCGCGGGATAGGGCTGCTGGAAACACCATATATTTT	CASSHPRDRAAGNTIYF
TRBJ2-7	15	-	-	TRBV13	TGTGCCAGCAGCTCCTCGCCGGGGAATGCCTACGAGCAGTACTTC	CASSSSPGNAYEQYF
TRBJ2-7	14	TRBD1	once	TRBV28	TGTGCCAGCAGTTTCCAGGGGGCTTTCTACGAGCAGTACTTC	CASSFQGAFYEQYF